This T cell receptor beta chain was retrieved from a study of T cell repertoires in cytomegalovirus infection. As for the study in general: Peptides in the study included HLA-C-restricted and HLA-B-restricted CMV epitopes. Public TCR beta signatures were indicative of both CMV infection and a matching HLA type.

Whole-study findings and limits: Cumulative frequency of public TCR beta families picked out carriers of CMV plus the relevant HLA. Dominant in the ex vivo response were TCR beta clonotypes restricted by HLA-C and specific for CMV.

V trimming: 1 base; J trimming: 1 base; junction bases outside the gene matches: 3. CDR1 SGHTA and CDR2 FQGNSA come from the germline V gene. CDR3 length: 15 residues. TCRdb reprocessed the reads with MiXCR, giving one entry per CDR3 protein. This table holds hundreds of thousands of distinct CDR3 sequences, roughly a third found once. This clonotype was found many times. The antigen is unknown. The chain recombines TRBV7-2 with TRBJ2-7; TRBD2 matches at 8 bases. The sequencing used cultured PBMCs, collected from culture after CMV antigen stimulation. This receptor was identified in a human donor in good health (CMV status not recorded). Some clones in this sample may be carry-over from other donors' samples. CDR3 sequence (DNA): TGTGCCAGCAGCTTAGGAACTAGCGGTTCCTACGAGCAGTACTTC. Protein product: CASSLGTSGSYEQYF.